This entry concerns a single T cell receptor beta chain. Antigen unknown. V dropped 4 bases and J dropped 9 bases, with 16 bases sitting between them. Germline V CDR1 and CDR2: MDHEN, SYDVKM. The CDR3 extends over 13 amino acids. The record originates from a study of cytomegalovirus exposure and HLA in healthy donors. Study-level points and caveats: V- and J-gene trimming of TCR beta was linked (in a later analysis) to a missense DCLRE1C variant.

The PCR made use of 60 Vbeta and 13 Jbeta primers. TCRdb keeps only in-frame clones here, not all; method: immunoSEQ multiplex PCR. The sample lists roughly 160,000 clones, 85% occurring once. V is TRBV28 and J is TRBJ2-7; the D gene is possibly TRBD2 (7 bases). This TCR was recovered from a boy younger than 10 in good health and CMV-seronegative. What was sequenced was PBMCs. CDR3 loop: CASSSPGRGLQYV. CDR3 coding DNA: TGTGCCAGCAGTTCGCCAGGGCGGGGGCTGCAGTACGTC.